What follows describes a single T cell receptor (beta chain). In the source study's methods: It was from reference gene primer amplification that nucleated cell counts were estimated. Generated by immunoSEQ multiplex PCR, the TCRdb table keeps only in-frame clones and is missing some. That table gives V, J and clone size, and the DNA gave D and trimming. The sample carries 130,000 to 150,000 clones, around 81% recorded once. The sample originates from a study of blood T cell repertoires in COVID-19. Across the whole study: The United States, Italy and Spain were the sources of the acute and convalescent COVID-19 samples. T cells, B-cell-depleted T cells, or PBMCs supplied cDNA or gDNA.

The source material was peripheral blood. This sequence originates from a man in his fifties or sixties with active or convalescent COVID-19.

CDR3 DNA: TGTGCCAGCAGTCGGACAGGCAGCAATCAGCCCCAGCATTTT. This translates into CASSRTGSNQPQHF. This chain connects TRBV28 to TRBJ1-5; TRBD1 matches 7 bases. With V trimmed by 5 bases and J by 1 base, 2 bases remained unmatched. Germline loops: CDR1 MDHEN, CDR2 SYDVKM. The CDR3 has 14 residues.